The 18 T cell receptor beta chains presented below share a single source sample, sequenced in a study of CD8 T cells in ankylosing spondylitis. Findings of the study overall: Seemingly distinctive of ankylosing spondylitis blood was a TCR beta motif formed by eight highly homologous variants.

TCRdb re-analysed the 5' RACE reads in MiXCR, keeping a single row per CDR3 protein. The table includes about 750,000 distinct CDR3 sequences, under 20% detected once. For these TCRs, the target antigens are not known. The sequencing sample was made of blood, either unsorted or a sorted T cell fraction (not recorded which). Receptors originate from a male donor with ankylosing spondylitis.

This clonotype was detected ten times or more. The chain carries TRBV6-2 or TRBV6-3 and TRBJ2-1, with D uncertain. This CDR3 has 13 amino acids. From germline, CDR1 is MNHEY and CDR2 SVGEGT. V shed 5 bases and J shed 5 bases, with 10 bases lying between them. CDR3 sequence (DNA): TGTGCCAGCAGTCAGACGGAGAACAATGAGCAGTTCTTC. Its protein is CASSQTENNEQFF.

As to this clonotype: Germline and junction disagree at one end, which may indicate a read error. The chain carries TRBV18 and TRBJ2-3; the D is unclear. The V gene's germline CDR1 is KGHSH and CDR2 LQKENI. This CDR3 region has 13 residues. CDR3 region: CASSRTSTDTQYF. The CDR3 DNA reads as TGCGCCAGCAGCAGGACCAGCACAGATACGCAGTATTTT.

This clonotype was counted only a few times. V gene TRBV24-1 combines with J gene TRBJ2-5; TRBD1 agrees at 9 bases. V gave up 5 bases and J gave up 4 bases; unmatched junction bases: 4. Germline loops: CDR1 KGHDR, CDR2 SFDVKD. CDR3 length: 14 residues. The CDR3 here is CATSGTGGRETQYF. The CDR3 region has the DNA TGTGCCACCAGTGGAACAGGGGGCAGAGAGACCCAGTACTTC.

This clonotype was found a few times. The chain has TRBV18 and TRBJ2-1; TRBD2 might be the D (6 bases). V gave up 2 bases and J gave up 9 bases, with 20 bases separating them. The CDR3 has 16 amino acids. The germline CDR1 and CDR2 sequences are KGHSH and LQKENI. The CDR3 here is CASSPNVAGGRGEQFF. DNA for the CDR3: TGTGCCAGCTCACCAAATGTGGCTGGAGGGCGCGGTGAGCAGTTCTTC.

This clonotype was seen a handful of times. CDR3 nucleotides: TGTGCCACCAGCAGAGATCGGACTTATAGCAATCAGCCCCAGCATTTT. It encodes CATSRDRTYSNQPQHF. The chain recombines TRBV15 with TRBJ1-5; D gene ambiguous. The V end was cut by 0 bases, the J end by 0 bases, with 9 bases between. The CDR3 is made up of 16 amino acids. Germline V CDR1 and CDR2: LNHNV, YYDKDF (reference sequence).

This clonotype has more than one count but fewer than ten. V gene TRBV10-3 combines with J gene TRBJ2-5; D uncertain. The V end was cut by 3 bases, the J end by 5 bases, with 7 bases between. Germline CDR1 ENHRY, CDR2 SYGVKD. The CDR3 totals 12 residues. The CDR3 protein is CAISDSPETQYF. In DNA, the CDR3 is TGTGCCATCAGTGATAGCCCGGAGACCCAGTACTTC.

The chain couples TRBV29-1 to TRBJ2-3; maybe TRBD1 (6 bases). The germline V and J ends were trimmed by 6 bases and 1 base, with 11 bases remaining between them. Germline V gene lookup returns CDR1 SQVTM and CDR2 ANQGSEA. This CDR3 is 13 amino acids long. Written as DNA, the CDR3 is TGCAGCGTGAGCAGGGGAGGCACAGATACGCAGTATTTT. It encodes CSVSRGGTDTQYF.

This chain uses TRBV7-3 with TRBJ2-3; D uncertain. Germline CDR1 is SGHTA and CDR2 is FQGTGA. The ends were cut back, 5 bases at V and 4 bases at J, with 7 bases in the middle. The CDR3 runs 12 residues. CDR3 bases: TGTGCCAGCAGCGAAAGCCCAGATACGCAGTATTTT. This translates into CASSESPDTQYF.

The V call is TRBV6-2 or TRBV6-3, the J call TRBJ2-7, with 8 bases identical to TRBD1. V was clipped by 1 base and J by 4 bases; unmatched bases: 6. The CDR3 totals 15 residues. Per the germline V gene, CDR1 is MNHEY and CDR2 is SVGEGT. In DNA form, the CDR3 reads TGTGCCAGCAGTTACTACGGGACAGGTCTTTACGAGCAGTACTTC. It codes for CASSYYGTGLYEQYF.

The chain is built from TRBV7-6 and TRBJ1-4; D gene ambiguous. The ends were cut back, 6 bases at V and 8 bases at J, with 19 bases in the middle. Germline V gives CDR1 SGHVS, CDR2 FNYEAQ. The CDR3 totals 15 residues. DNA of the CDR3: TGTGCCAGCAGTTCAAGCAACACCATTAGGGAAAAACTGTTTTTT. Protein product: CASSSSNTIREKLFF.

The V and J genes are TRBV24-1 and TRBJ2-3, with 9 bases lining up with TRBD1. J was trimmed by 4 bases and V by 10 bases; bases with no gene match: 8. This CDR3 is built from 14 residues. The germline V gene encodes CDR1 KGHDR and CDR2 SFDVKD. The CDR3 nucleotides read TGTGCCACACGAACAGGGGGCGACGCAGATACGCAGTATTTT. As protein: CATRTGGDADTQYF.

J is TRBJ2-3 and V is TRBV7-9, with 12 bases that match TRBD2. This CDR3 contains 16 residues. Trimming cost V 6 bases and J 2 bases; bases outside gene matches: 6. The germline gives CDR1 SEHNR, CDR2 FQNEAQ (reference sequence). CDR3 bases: TGTGCCAGCAGTTTTCTAGCGGGAGGGACCACAGATACGCAGTATTTT. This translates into CASSFLAGGTTDTQYF.

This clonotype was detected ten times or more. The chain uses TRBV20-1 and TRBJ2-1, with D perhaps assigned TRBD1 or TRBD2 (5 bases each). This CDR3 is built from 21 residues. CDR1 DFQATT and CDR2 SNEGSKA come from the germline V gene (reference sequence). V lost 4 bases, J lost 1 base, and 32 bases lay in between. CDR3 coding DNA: TGCAGTGCTATAGGGCTAGGGATATCGACCGGACTGACAGCATCCTACAATGAGCAGTTCTTC. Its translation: CSAIGLGISTGLTASYNEQFF.

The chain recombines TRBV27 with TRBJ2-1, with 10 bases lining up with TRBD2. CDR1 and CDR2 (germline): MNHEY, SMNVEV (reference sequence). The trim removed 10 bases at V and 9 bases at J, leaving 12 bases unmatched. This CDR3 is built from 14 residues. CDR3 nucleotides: TGTGCCACCTCGGAGCGGGAGGGCTGGAGTGAGCAGTTCTTC. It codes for CATSEREGWSEQFF.

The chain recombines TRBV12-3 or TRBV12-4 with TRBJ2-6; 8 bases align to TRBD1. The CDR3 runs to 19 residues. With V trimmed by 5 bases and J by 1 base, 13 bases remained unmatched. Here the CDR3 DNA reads TGTGCCAGCAGTCCTACCCGACAGGGGTATTGGTCTGGGGCCAACGTCCTGACTTTC. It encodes CASSPTRQGYWSGANVLTF.

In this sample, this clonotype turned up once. The CDR3 DNA is TGTGCCAGCAGCTGGACTAGCGGGAGTAGCACAGATACGCAGTATTTT. This encodes CASSWTSGSSTDTQYF. The chain links TRBV11-2 to TRBJ2-3; 13 bases agree with TRBD2. The CDR3 has 16 residues. Germline trimming cut 4 bases from V and 0 bases from J; bases unmatched to any gene: 1. Germline V lookup: CDR1 SGHAT, CDR2 FQNNGV.

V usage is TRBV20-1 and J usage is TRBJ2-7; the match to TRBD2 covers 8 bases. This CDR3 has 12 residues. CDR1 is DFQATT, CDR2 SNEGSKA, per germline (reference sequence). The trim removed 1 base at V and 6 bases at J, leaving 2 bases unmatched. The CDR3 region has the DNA TGCAGTGCTAGAGGTGGGACTAGCGAGCAGTACTTC. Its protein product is CSARGGTSEQYF.

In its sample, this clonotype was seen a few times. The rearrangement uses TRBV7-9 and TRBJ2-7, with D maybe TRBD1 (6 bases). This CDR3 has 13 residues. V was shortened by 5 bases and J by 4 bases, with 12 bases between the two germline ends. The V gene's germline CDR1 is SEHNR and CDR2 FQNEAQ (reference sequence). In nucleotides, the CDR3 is TGTGCCAGCAGCCGGACAGAATATTACGAGCAGTACTTC. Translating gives CASSRTEYYEQYF.